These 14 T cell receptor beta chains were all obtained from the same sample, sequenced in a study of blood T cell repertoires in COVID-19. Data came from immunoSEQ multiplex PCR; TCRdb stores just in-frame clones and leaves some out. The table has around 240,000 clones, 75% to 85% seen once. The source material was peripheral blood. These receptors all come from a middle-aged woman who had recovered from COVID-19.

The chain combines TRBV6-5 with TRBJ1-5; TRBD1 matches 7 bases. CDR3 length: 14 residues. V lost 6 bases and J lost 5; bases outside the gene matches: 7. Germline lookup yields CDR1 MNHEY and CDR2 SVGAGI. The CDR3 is CASSRGQRYQPQHF. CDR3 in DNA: TGTGCCAGCAGCCGGGGACAGCGGTATCAGCCCCAGCATTTT.

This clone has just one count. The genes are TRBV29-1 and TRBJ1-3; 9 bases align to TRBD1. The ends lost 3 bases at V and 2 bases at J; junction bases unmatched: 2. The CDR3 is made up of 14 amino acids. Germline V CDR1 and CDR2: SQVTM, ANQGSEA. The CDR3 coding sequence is TGCAGCGTTGAGGACAGGGGCCCTGGAAACACCATATATTTT. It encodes CSVEDRGPGNTIYF.

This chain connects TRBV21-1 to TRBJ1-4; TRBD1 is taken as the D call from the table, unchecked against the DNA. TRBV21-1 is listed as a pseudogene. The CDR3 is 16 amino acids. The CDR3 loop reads CASHYRGLISNEKLFF. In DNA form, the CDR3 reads TGTGCCAGCCACTACAGGGGGCTCATATCTAATGAAAAACTGTTTTTT.

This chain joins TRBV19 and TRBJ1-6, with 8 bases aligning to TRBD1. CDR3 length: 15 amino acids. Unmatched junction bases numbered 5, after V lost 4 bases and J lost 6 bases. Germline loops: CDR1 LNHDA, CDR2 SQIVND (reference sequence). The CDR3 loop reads CASSTGQGGNSPLHF. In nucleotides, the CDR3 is TGTGCCAGTAGTACCGGACAGGGTGGTAATTCACCCCTCCACTTT.

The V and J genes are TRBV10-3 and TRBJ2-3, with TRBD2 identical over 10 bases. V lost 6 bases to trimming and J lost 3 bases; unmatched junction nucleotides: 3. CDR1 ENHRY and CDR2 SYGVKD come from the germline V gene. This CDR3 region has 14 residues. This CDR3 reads CAIRSGGVTDTQYF. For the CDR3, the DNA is TGTGCCATCAGGAGCGGGGGGGTTACAGATACGCAGTATTTT.

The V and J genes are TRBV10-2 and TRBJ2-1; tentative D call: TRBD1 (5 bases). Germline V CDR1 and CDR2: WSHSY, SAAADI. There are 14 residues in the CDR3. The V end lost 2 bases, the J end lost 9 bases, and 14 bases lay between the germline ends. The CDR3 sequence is CASSEVSGMAEQFF. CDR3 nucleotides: TGCGCCAGCAGTGAGGTTTCAGGGATGGCTGAGCAGTTCTTC.

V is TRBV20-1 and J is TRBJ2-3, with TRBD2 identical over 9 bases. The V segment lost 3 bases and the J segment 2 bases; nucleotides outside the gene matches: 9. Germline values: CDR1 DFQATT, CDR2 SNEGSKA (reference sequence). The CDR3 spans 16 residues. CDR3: CSASRVAGAITDTQYF. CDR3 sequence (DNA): TGCAGTGCTAGTAGGGTAGCGGGGGCAATCACAGATACGCAGTATTTT.

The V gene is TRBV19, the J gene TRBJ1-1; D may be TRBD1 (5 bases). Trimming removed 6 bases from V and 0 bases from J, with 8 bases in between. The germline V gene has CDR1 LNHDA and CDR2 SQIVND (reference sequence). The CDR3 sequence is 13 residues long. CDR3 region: CASRDTLNTEAFF. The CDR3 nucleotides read TGTGCCAGTAGGGACACCTTGAACACTGAAGCTTTCTTT.

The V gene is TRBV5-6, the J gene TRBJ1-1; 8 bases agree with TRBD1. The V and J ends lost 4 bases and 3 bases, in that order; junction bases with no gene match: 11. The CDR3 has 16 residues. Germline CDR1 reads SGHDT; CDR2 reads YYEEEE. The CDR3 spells CASSAMGQAVDTEAFF. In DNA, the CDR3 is TGTGCCAGCAGCGCGATGGGACAGGCGGTGGACACTGAAGCTTTCTTT. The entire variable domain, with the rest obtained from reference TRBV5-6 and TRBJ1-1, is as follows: DAGVTQSPTHLIKTRGQQVTLRCSPKSGHDTVSWYQQALGQGPQFIFQYYEEEERQRGNFPDRFSGHQFPNYSSELNVNALLLGDSALYLCASSAMGQAVDTEAFFGQGTRLTVV.

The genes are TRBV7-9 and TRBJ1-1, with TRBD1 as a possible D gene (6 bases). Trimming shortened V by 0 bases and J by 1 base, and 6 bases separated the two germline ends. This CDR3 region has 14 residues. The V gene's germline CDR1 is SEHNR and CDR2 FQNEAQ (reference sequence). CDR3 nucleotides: TGTGCCAGCAGCTTAGCACAGGGGAACACTGAAGCTTTCTTT. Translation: CASSLAQGNTEAFF.

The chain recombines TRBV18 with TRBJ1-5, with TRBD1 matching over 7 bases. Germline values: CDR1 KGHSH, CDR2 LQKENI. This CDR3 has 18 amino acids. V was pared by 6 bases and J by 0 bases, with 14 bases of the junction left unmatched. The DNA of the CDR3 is TGTGCCAGCTCTCAACGGGACAGCCTTTTTTATAGCAATCAGCCCCAGCATTTT. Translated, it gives CASSQRDSLFYSNQPQHF.

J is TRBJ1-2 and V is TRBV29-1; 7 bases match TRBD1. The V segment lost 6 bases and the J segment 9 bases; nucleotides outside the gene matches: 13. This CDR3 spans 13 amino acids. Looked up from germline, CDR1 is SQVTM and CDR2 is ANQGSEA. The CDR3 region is CSVDVGQEFRYTF. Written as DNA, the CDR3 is TGCAGCGTCGACGTTGGACAGGAGTTCCGCTACACCTTC.

The CDR3 loop is CASSLYPSGANVLTF. The CDR3 nucleotides read TGTGCCAGCAGCTTATATCCGTCTGGGGCCAACGTCCTGACTTTC. The rearrangement joins TRBV7-2 to TRBJ2-6, with D unclear. Germline CDR1 SGHTA, CDR2 FQGNSA. Deletions cut 2 bases from V and 1 base from J, with 6 bases between. This CDR3 is 15 amino acids long.

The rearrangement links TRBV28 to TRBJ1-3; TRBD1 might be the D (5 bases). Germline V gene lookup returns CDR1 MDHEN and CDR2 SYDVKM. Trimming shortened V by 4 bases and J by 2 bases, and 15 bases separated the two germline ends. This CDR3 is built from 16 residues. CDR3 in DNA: TGTGCCAGCAGTTCGGAAGGGGAGGACGCTGGAAACACCATATATTTT. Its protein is CASSSEGEDAGNTIYF. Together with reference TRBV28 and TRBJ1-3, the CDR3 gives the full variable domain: DVKVTQSSRYLVKRTGEKVFLECVQDMDHENMFWYRQDPGLGLRLIYFSYDVKMKEKGDIPEGYSVSREKKERFSLILESASTNQTSMYLCASSSEGEDAGNTIYFGEGSWLTVV.